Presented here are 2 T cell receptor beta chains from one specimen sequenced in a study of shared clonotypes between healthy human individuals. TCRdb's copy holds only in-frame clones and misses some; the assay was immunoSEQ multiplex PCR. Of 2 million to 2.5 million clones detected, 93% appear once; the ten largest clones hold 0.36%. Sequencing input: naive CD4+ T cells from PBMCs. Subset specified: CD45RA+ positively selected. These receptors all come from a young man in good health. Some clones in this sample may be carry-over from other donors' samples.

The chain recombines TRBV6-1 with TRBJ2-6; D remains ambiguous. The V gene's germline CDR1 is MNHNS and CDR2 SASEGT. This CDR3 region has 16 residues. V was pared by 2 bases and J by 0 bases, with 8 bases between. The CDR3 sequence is CASSELGSSGANVLTF. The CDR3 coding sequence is TGTGCCAGCAGTGAATTAGGTTCCTCTGGGGCCAACGTCCTGACTTTC.

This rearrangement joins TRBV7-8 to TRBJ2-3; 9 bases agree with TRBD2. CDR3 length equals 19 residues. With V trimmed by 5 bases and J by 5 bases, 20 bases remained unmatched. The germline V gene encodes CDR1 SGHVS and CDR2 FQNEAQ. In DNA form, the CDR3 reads TGTGCCAGCAGCAAGGGACAGAAGATCTTAGCGGGAGCAGAAGATACGCAGTATTTT. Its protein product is CASSKGQKILAGAEDTQYF. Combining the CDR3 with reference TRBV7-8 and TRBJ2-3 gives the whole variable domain GAGVSQSPRYKVAKRGQDVALRCDPISGHVSLFWYQQALGQGPEFLTYFQNEAQLDKSGLPSDRFFAERPEGSVSTLKIQRTQQEDSAVYLCASSKGQKILAGAEDTQYFGPGTRLTVL.